The 19 T cell receptor beta chains below all came from one sample that was sequenced in a study of cytomegalovirus exposure and HLA in healthy donors. Vbeta (60) and Jbeta (13) primers were used in the PCR. The data were produced by immunoSEQ multiplex PCR, yet TCRdb's version contains in-frame clones alone and is incomplete. Of some 150,000 clones in the sample, approximately 82% were seen once. The sequencing input was PBMCs. These receptors came from a young man in good health and CMV-seropositive.

The gene calls are TRBV7-9 and TRBJ1-1; no clear D. The CDR3 sequence is 12 residues long. Trimming cost V 1 base and J 7 bases, with 7 bases left between them. Per germline, CDR1 SEHNR and CDR2 FQNEAQ (reference sequence). DNA for the CDR3: TGTGCCAGCAGCTTAGGTCCGAGTGAAGCTTTCTTT. Its translation is CASSLGPSEAFF.

V is TRBV27 and J is TRBJ1-1; a possible D gene is TRBD1 (6 bases). The CDR3 totals 15 residues. The V end was cut by 2 bases, the J end by 3 bases, with 13 bases between. CDR1 and CDR2 from the germline V gene are MNHEY and SMNVEV (reference sequence). This CDR3 reads CASSLGQGRYTEAFF. In DNA, the CDR3 is TGTGCCAGCAGTTTAGGTCAGGGGCGATACACTGAAGCTTTCTTT.

The V gene is TRBV19, the J gene TRBJ1-5; 7 nucleotides align to TRBD1. The junction had 18 bases not matched to a gene; V was cut back by 7 bases and J by 6 bases. Germline CDR1 LNHDA, CDR2 SQIVND (reference sequence). The CDR3 contains 17 residues. CDR3 coding DNA: TGTGCCAGTAATCATGATAGGACTCCGACAGGGTTTCAGCCCCAGCATTTT. Amino acids: CASNHDRTPTGFQPQHF.

The gene calls are TRBV4-1 and TRBJ2-7, with 7 positions matching TRBD2. The CDR3 consists of 12 residues. The J segment lost 5 bases and the V segment lost 4 bases, leaving 2 bases of the junction unmatched. Germline CDR1 MGHRA, CDR2 YSYEKL. The CDR3 is CASSPRGDEQYF. The CDR3 coding sequence is TGCGCCAGCAGCCCACGGGGGGACGAGCAGTACTTC.

The chain couples TRBV18 to TRBJ1-3; D remains unclear. CDR1 is KGHSH, CDR2 LQKENI, per germline. The length of the CDR3 is 16 residues. V was cut by 4 bases and J by 4 bases, with 17 bases left in between. The CDR3 here is CASSLQSGGIGNTIYF. CDR3 coding DNA: TGTGCCAGCTCACTCCAATCCGGAGGAATCGGAAACACCATATATTTT.

CDR3 sequence reads: CASSLYGGTGNTIYF. CDR3 in DNA: TGCGCCAGCAGCTTGTACGGGGGGACTGGAAACACCATATATTTT. The chain employs TRBV5-1 and TRBJ1-3; D perhaps matches TRBD1 (5 bases). V was trimmed by 1 base and J by 2 bases, leaving 10 bases between them. This CDR3 has 15 residues. The germline V gene encodes CDR1 SGHRS and CDR2 YFSETQ.

The chain recombines TRBV5-5 with TRBJ1-1, with TRBD1 matching over 8 bases. The ends lost 5 bases at V and 5 bases at J; junction bases unmatched: 14. CDR3 size: 16 residues. Per the germline V gene, CDR1 is SGHKS and CDR2 is YYEKEE (reference sequence). In DNA, the CDR3 is TGTGCCAGCAGAACTACACCAGGGGGCGCGGGTACTGAAGCTTTCTTT. Translating it yields CASRTTPGGAGTEAFF.

The chain links TRBV19 to TRBJ2-2; D call uncertain. Germline lookup yields CDR1 LNHDA and CDR2 SQIVND (reference sequence). Between the trimmed V and J ends, which lost 8 bases and 1 base, there was a span of 5 bases. The CDR3 totals 12 residues. The CDR3 region is CASYKNTGELFF. DNA of the CDR3: TGTGCCAGTTACAAGAACACCGGGGAGCTGTTTTTT.

The chain combines TRBV2 with TRBJ2-7; D possibly corresponds to TRBD1 (5 bases). The V gene's germline CDR1 is SNHLY and CDR2 FYNNEI. The V end lost 5 bases, the J end lost 3 bases, and 8 bases lay between the germline ends. This CDR3 spans 12 amino acids. CDR3 residues: CASSKDSYEQYF. DNA of the CDR3: TGTGCCAGCAGTAAAGACAGCTACGAGCAGTACTTC.

The chain has TRBV28 and TRBJ2-7; D ambiguous. CDR3 length: 12 residues. Germline assignment: CDR1 MDHEN and CDR2 SYDVKM. Trimming removed 6 bases at V and 3 bases at J, with 9 bases between. The CDR3 bases are TGTGCCAGCAGCAGAGACAACTACGAGCAGTACTTC. Translating it yields CASSRDNYEQYF.

The rearrangement links TRBV4-1 to TRBJ1-5; weak D call: TRBD1 (5 bases). The CDR3 sequence is 15 residues long. In germline, CDR1 is MGHRA, CDR2 YSYEKL. V lost 8 bases and J 3 bases, leaving 17 bases between the germline ends. CDR3 region: CASGPSQGYNQPQHF. In DNA, the CDR3 is TGCGCCAGCGGGCCATCGCAGGGATACAATCAGCCCCAGCATTTT.

The chain uses TRBV9 and TRBJ1-2, with TRBD1 matching over 10 bases. Germline lookup yields CDR1 SGDLS and CDR2 YYNGEE. The junction had 4 bases not matched to a gene; V was cut back by 3 bases and J by 2 bases. CDR3 size: 15 residues. CDR3 bases: TGTGCCAGCAGCGCGACGGGACAGGGGAACTATGGCTACACCTTC. Encoded protein: CASSATGQGNYGYTF.

The gene calls are TRBV6-5 and TRBJ2-1; 11 nucleotides align to TRBD2. Germline lookup yields CDR1 MNHEY and CDR2 SVGAGI. This CDR3 region has 15 residues. Trimming cost V 7 bases and J 9 bases; bases outside gene matches: 11. The CDR3 protein is CASNPVTSGRGEQFF. The DNA of the CDR3 is TGTGCCAGCAACCCCGTAACTAGCGGGAGAGGTGAGCAGTTCTTC.

This clone was detected only once. This chain links TRBV6-1 with TRBJ1-2; the D is unclear. Trimming cost V 8 bases and J 1 base, with 14 bases left between them. CDR1 is MNHNS and CDR2 is SASEGT in the germline V gene. This CDR3 region has 14 residues. In DNA, the CDR3 is TGTGCCAGCTCGCCGGGATTCAATAACTATGGCTACACCTTC. Protein sequence: CASSPGFNNYGYTF.

The genes are TRBV5-1 and TRBJ2-5; the match to TRBD1 covers 11 bases. Germline V CDR1 and CDR2: SGHRS, YFSETQ. The CDR3 extends over 16 amino acids. V lost 5 bases, J lost 5 bases, and 11 bases stayed unmatched. CDR3 in amino acids: CASRQTTGTGGETQYF. The CDR3 DNA sequence: TGCGCCAGCAGGCAAACGACCGGGACAGGGGGGGAGACCCAGTACTTC.

This clone was counted between two and nine times. The chain has TRBV7-9 and TRBJ1-1; D might be TRBD1 (5 bases). The germline gives CDR1 SEHNR, CDR2 FQNEAQ (reference sequence). The CDR3 has 13 amino acids. V shed 2 bases and J shed 3 bases, with 7 bases lying between them. DNA of the CDR3: TGTGCCAGCAGCTTAACAGGAGACACTGAAGCTTTCTTT. Its protein product is CASSLTGDTEAFF.

This chain links TRBV6-6 with TRBJ2-1; TRBD2 agrees at 7 bases. CDR1 is MNHNY and CDR2 is SVGAGI in the germline V gene (reference sequence). The CDR3 sequence is 13 residues long. The V and J ends lost 5 bases and 12 bases, in that order; junction bases with no gene match: 10. The CDR3 DNA reads as TGTGCCAGCAGTCAGGGACCCCCGGGGGGGCAGTTCTTC. Its translation is CASSQGPPGGQFF.

The chain combines TRBV11-2 with TRBJ1-2, with TRBD1 matching over 8 bases. V shed 4 bases and J 4 bases; nucleotides not matched to a gene: 8. Per germline, CDR1 SGHAT and CDR2 FQNNGV. This CDR3 region has 15 residues. CDR3 in amino acids: CASSSDRVMGYGYTF. For the CDR3, the DNA is TGTGCCAGCAGCTCGGACAGGGTGATGGGCTATGGCTACACCTTC.

This clone was found once. This same CDR3 is encoded by further DNA sequences in the sample. This sequence joins TRBV18 and TRBJ1-1; 7 bases align to TRBD1. Trimming took 2 bases from V and 2 from J; bases not matched to a gene: 2. From germline, CDR1 is KGHSH and CDR2 LQKENI. CDR3 length equals 14 residues. CDR3 coding DNA: TGTGCCAGCTCACCAGGGACAGTAAACACTGAAGCTTTCTTT. Translated, it gives CASSPGTVNTEAFF.